This paragraph covers one T cell receptor (beta chain) sequence. Its antigen is undetermined. PCR employed 60 Vbeta and 13 Jbeta primers. The protocol was immunoSEQ multiplex PCR, while the TCRdb copy is restricted to in-frame clones and leaves out a portion. In the table there are roughly 120,000 clones, 80% to 85% of which are singletons. Germline CDR1 is SGHNT and CDR2 is YYREEE (reference sequence). The CDR3 loop spans 17 amino acids. With V trimmed by 1 base and J by 6 bases, 12 bases remained unmatched. This sample is part of a study of cytomegalovirus exposure and HLA in healthy donors. As for the study in general: Membership in the Caucasian-associated ancestry cluster was found for about 84% of about 430 genotyped donors. Findings and limits, study-wide: Reportedly, fewer N-insertions than the roughly 600-donor mean appeared in an Asian-associated ancestry cluster in a later analysis. Links to common viral pathogens appeared, in a later analysis, for several of the most significant clusters.

This receptor was obtained from a woman aged 40 to 50 in good health and CMV-seronegative. J is TRBJ2-3 and V is TRBV5-4; 9 bases align to TRBD2. The sequenced material came from PBMCs. CDR3 region: CASSLFHGGGALDTQYF. The CDR3 coding sequence is TGTGCCAGCAGCTTGTTTCATGGCGGGGGGGCGTTGGATACGCAGTATTTT. The full variable domain, with the rest looked up from reference TRBV5-4 and TRBJ2-3, is ETGVTQSPTHLIKTRGQQVTLRCSSQSGHNTVSWYQQALGQGPQFIFQYYREEENGRGNFPPRFSGLQFPNYSSELNVNALELDDSALYLCASSLFHGGGALDTQYFGPGTRLTVL.